This T cell receptor (beta chain) derives from a study of beta chain features in type 1 diabetes. Findings and limits, study-wide: VDJ junctions from patients with type 1 diabetes contained fewer insertions and more deletions. The naive, central memory and Treg TCRB repertoires showed an apparent similarity that was greater among patients than among healthy donors.

In germline, CDR1 is MGHRA, CDR2 YSYEKL. The CDR3 loop spans 17 amino acids. V shed 4 bases, J shed 5 bases, and the junction held 7 bases outside the gene matches. The whole isolated RNA underwent reverse transcription, so sequencing captured expressed TCRB transcripts. Data came from immunoSEQ multiplex PCR; TCRdb stores just in-frame clones and leaves some out. This sample has about 320,000 clones, with less than 15% found just once. One heparinised blood draw, averaging roughly 120 mL, came from each donor. For this clone: Its antigen is not known.

The chain joins TRBV4-1 to TRBJ1-6; 11 bases are shared with TRBD1. Source material: central memory CD4+ T cells from blood. This receptor was obtained from a man aged 25 to 45 in good health. The CDR3 protein is CASSPTGTGGHNSPLHF. CDR3 DNA: TGCGCCAGCAGCCCGACCGGGACAGGGGGTCATAATTCACCCCTCCACTTT.